This TCR beta chain was profiled in a study of identifying expanded T cells in peripheral blood. Only in-frame clones appear in the TCRdb table, and some are missing; sequencing was by immunoSEQ multiplex PCR. The sample has 100,000 or so clones, 88% seen once. During the collection period, no donor immune events like infections were recorded. Details on this clone: Its target is not known.

Study results and limitations: Variance in clone template counts between approximately 2-week samples significantly increased with total template count across all healthy donors. Roughly 1.2 clones differed between technical replicates, versus approximately 16 and 20 over time.

The TCR sequence derives from a person between 18 and 75 years old in good health. Sequencing input: blood.

CDR3 residues: CASSEGADSSGNTIYF. In DNA form, the CDR3 reads TGTGCCAGCAGTGAAGGGGCAGACAGCTCTGGAAACACCATATATTTT. V gene TRBV6-1 combines with J gene TRBJ1-3; D is perhaps TRBD1 (5 bases). CDR1 is MNHNS, CDR2 SASEGT, per germline. Trimming pared 1 base from V and 0 bases from J, leaving 10 bases between. The CDR3 consists of 16 residues.